This TCR beta chain was sequenced during a study of T-cell reconstitution after alpha-beta-depleted transplantation in children. TCRbeta library preparation incorporated unique molecular identifiers. TCRdb fed the PCR reads into MiXCR, producing one record per CDR3 protein. The sample records around 200,000 distinct CDR3 sequences, 6% to 7% being singletons. The TCR sequence derives from a human donor who donated a stem cell graft to a child with Wiskott-Aldrich syndrome. Material: PBMCs from the stem cell graft donor, obtained from the stem cell graft.

CDR3 in DNA: TGCGCCAGCAGTGAGCCCCCGGGAGGCGGGTCGAACACCGGGGAGCTGTTTTTT. This sequence encodes CASSEPPGGGSNTGELFF. The chain has TRBV10-1 and TRBJ2-2, with 7 bases that match TRBD2. J was trimmed by 0 bases and V by 2 bases; bases with no gene match: 9. CDR1 WNHNN and CDR2 SYGVQD come from the germline V gene (reference sequence). The CDR3 contains 18 residues.